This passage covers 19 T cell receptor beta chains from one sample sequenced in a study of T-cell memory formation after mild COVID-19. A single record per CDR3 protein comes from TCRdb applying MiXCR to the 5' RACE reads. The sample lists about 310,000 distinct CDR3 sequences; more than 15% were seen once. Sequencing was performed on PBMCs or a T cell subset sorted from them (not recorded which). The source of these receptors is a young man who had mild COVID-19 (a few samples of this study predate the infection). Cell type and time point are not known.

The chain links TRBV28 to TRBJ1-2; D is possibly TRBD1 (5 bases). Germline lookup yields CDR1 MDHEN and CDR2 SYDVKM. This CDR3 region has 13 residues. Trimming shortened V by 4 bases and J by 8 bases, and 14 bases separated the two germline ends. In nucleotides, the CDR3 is TGTGCCAGCAGTTCGCTGGGGGGGGAGGGCTACACCTTC. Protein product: CASSSLGGEGYTF.

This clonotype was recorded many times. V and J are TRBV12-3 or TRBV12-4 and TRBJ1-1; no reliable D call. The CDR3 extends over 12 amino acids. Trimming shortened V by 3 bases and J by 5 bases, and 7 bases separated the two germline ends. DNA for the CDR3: TGTGCCAGCAGTTTCGGGCTTACTGAAGCTTTCTTT. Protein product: CASSFGLTEAFF.

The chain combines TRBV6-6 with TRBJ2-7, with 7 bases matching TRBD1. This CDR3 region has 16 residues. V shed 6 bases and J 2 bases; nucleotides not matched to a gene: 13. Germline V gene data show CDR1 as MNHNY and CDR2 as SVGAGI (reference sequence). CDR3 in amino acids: CASSTEGQKVTYEQYV. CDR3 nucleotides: TGTGCCAGCAGCACCGAGGGACAGAAAGTTACCTACGAGCAGTACGTC.

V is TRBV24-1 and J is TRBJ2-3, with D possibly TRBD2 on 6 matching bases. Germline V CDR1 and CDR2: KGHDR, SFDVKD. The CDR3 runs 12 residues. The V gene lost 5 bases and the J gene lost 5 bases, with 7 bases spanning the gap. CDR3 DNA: TGTGCCACCAGTGCCGGGGGAGATACGCAGTATTTT. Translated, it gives CATSAGGDTQYF.

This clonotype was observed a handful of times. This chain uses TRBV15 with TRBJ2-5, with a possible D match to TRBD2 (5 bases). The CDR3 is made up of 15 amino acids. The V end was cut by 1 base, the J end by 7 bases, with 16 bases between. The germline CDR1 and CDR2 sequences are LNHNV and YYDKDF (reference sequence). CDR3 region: CATSRAFGSEGTQYF. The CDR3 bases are TGTGCCACCAGCAGAGCGTTTGGCAGCGAGGGGACCCAGTACTTC. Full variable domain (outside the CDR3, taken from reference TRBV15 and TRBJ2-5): DAMVIQNPRYQVTQFGKPVTLSCSQTLNHNVMYWYQQKSSQAPKLLFHYYDKDFNNEADTPDNFQSRRPNTSFCFLDIRSPGLGDTAMYLCATSRAFGSEGTQYFGPGTRLLVL.

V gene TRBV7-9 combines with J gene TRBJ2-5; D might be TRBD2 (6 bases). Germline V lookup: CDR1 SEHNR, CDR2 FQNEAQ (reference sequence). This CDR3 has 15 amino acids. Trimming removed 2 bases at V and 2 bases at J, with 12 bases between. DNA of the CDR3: TGTGCCAGCAGCTTATTTCTGGGACTTCAAGAGACCCAGTACTTC. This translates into CASSLFLGLQETQYF.

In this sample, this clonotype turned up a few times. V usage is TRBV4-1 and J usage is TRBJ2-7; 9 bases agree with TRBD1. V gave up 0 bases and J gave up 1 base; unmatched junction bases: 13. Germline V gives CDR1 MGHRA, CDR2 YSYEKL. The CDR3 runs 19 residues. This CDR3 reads CASSQETGGRIFFSYEQYF. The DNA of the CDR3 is TGCGCCAGCAGCCAAGAGACAGGGGGTAGGATTTTCTTTTCCTACGAGCAGTACTTC.

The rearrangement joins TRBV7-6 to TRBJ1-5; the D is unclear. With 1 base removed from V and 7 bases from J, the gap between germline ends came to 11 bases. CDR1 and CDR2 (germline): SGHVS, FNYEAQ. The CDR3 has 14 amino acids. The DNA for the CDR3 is TGTGCCAGCAGCTTAGGGCCGCTTCGGCAGCCCCAGCATTTT. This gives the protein CASSLGPLRQPQHF. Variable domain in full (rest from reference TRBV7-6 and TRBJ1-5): GAGVSQSPRYKVTKRGQDVALRCDPISGHVSLYWYRQALGQGPEFLTYFNYEAQQDKSGLPNDRFSAERPEGSISTLTIQRTEQRDSAMYRCASSLGPLRQPQHFGDGTRLSIL.

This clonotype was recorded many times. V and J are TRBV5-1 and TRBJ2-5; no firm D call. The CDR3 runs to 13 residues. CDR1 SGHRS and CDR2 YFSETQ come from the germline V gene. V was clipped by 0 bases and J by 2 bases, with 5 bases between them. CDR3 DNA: TGCGCCAGCAGCTTGGACAGTCAAGAGACCCAGTACTTC. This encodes CASSLDSQETQYF.

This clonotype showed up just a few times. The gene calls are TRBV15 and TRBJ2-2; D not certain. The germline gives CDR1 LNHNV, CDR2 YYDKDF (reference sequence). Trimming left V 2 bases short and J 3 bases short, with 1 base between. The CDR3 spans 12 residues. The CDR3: CATSRHTGELFF. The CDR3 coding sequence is TGTGCCACCAGCAGACACACCGGGGAGCTGTTTTTT.

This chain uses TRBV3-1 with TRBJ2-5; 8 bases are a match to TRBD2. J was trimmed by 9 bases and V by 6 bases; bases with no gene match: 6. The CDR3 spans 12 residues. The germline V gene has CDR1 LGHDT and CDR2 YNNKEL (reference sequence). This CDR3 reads CASRTSAGAQYF. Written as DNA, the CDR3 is TGTGCCAGCAGGACTAGCGCGGGGGCCCAGTACTTC.

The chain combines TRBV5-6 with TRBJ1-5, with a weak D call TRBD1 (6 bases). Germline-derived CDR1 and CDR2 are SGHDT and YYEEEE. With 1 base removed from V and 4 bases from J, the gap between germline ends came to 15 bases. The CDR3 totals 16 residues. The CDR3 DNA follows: TGTGCCAGCAGCTTGTACGAGACAGGAAGTAATCAGCCCCAGCATTTT. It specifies CASSLYETGSNQPQHF.

CDR3 DNA: TGTGCCAGCAGTTACGCCACAACTAATGAAAAACTGTTTTTT. It specifies CASSYATTNEKLFF. This chain connects TRBV6-5 to TRBJ1-4; no clear D gene. Germline lookup yields CDR1 MNHEY and CDR2 SVGAGI. This CDR3 has 14 residues. The germline V and J ends were trimmed by 2 bases and 0 bases, with 4 bases remaining between them.

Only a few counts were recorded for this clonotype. CDR3 sequence reads: CARGRDGYTF. CDR3 DNA sequence: TGTGCCAGGGGGCGCGATGGCTACACCTTC. The chain recombines TRBV7-3 with TRBJ1-2, with D possibly TRBD1 on 5 matching bases. Per the germline V gene, CDR1 is SGHTA and CDR2 is FQGTGA. The CDR3 has 10 amino acids. Deletions cut 9 bases from V and 6 bases from J, with 8 bases between.

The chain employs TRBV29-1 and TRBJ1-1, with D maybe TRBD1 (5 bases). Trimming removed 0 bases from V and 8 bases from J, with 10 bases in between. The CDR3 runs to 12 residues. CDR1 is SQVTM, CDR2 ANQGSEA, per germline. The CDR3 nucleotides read TGCAGCGTTGAAGACATACGGACAGAAGCTTTCTTT. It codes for CSVEDIRTEAFF.

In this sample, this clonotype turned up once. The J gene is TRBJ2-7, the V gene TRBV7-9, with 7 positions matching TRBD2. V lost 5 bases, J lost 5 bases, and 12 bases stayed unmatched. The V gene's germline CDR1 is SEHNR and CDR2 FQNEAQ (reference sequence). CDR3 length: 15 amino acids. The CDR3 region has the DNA TGTGCCAGCAGCCGCGACGGGGGGAGGAGCCACGAGCAGTACGTC. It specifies CASSRDGGRSHEQYV.

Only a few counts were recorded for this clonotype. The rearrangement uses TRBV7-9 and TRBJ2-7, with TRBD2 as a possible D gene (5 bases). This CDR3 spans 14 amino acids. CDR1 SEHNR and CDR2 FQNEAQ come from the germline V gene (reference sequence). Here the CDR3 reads CDGGGWLPPTEQYV. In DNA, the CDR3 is TGTGACGGAGGAGGTTGGCTCCCTCCTACCGAGCAGTACGTC.

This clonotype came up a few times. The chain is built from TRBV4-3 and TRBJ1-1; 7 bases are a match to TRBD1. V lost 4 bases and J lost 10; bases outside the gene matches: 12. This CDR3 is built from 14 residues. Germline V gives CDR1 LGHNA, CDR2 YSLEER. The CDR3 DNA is TGCGCCAGCAGCCGGCTGAGACAGGGCTGGGGAGCTTTCTTT. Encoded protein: CASSRLRQGWGAFF.

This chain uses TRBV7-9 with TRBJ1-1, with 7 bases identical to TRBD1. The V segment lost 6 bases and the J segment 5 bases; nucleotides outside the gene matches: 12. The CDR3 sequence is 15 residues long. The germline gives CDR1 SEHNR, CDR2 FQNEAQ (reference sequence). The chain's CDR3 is CASRGDDRAGTEAFF. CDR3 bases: TGTGCCAGCAGAGGGGACGACAGGGCGGGGACTGAAGCTTTCTTT.